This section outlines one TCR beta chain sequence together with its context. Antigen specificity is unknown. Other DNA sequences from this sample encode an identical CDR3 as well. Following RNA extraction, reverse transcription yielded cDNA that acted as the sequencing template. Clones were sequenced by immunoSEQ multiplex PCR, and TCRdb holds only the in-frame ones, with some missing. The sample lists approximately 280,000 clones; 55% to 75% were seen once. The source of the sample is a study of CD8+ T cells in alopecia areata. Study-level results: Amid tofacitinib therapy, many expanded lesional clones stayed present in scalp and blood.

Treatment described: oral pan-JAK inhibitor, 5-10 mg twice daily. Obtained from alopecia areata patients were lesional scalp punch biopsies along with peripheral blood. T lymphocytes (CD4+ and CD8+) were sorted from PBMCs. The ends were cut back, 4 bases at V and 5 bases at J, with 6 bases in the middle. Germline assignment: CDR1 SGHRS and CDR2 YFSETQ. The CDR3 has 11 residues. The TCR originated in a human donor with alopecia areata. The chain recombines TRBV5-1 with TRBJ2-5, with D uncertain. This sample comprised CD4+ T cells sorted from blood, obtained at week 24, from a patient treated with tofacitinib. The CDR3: CASSLDETQYF. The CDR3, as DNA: TGCGCCAGCAGCCTCGATGAGACCCAGTACTTC.